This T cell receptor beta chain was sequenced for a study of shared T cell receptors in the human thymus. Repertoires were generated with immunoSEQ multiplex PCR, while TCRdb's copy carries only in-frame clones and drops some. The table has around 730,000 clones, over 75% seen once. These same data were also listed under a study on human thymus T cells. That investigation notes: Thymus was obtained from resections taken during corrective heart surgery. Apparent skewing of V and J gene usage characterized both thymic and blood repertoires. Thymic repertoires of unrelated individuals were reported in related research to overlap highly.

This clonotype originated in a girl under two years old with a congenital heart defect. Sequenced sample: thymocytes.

This chain's CDR3 is CASSDEQGDGYTF. In DNA form, the CDR3 reads TGTGCCAGCAGTGACGAGCAGGGGGATGGCTACACCTTC. The chain combines TRBV6-4 with TRBJ1-2; 7 bases are shared with TRBD1. With V trimmed by 2 bases and J by 6 bases, 3 bases remained unmatched. Germline V gene sequence: CDR1 MRHNA, CDR2 SNTAGT. The CDR3 runs to 13 residues.